Here is one T cell receptor beta chain with its context. Trimming stripped 3 bases from V and 9 bases from J, with 6 bases between. This CDR3 is 11 amino acids long. Germline loops: CDR1 SGHTA, CDR2 FQGNSA. The sample originates from a study of blood T cell repertoires in COVID-19. Study as a whole: From the United States, Italy and Spain came samples of acute and convalescent COVID-19. Nucleic acid was either cDNA or gDNA, and it came from T cells, B-cell-depleted T cells, or PBMCs.

How the authors handled the data: Scientists estimated how many nucleated cells there were by amplifying reference gene primers. Sequencing was performed with immunoSEQ multiplex PCR; in TCRdb, only in-frame clones are kept and a portion is missing. V, J and clone size derive from that table, while D and trimming were established from the DNA sequence. Altogether approximately 13,000 clones are present, around three quarters being singletons, with the ten largest covering 7.5% to 10%. The sequenced material came from peripheral blood. The rearrangement links TRBV7-2 to TRBJ2-1; D unresolved. This TCR was sampled from a man between 65 and 85 years old with acute or convalescent COVID-19. CDR3 bases: TGTGCCAGCAGCTTCCTGGCTGAGCAGTTCTTC. Translation gives CASSFLAEQFF.